The 31 T cell receptor beta chains listed next were all sequenced from one sample in a study of blood T cell repertoires in COVID-19. Clones were sequenced by immunoSEQ multiplex PCR, and TCRdb holds only the in-frame ones, with some missing. The profile shows 80,000 to 100,000 clones, over 75% of them singletons. Sequences were obtained from peripheral blood. The receptors originated from a man aged 55-75 years with acute or convalescent COVID-19.

In DNA form, the CDR3 reads TGTGCCAGCAGTGGGGACAGCCACCACAATGAGCAGTTCTTC. It codes for CASSGDSHHNEQFF. V gene TRBV2 combines with J gene TRBJ2-1; 7 bases fit TRBD1. J gave up 5 bases and V 4 bases, and 5 bases lay outside the gene matches. This CDR3 has 14 residues. Germline assignment: CDR1 SNHLY and CDR2 FYNNEI.

This clone has only a few counts. The chain recombines TRBV7-2 with TRBJ2-3, with a tentative D call TRBD1 (5 bases). Germline V gene data show CDR1 as SGHTA and CDR2 as FQGNSA. The CDR3 runs 15 residues. The germline V and J ends were trimmed by 1 base and 6 bases, with 14 bases remaining between them. This chain's CDR3 is CASSLVSESGDTQYF. In DNA, the CDR3 is TGTGCCAGCAGCTTAGTGAGCGAATCAGGGGATACGCAGTATTTT.

The genes are TRBV27 and TRBJ2-1; unclear D gene. The ends were cut back, 7 bases at V and 3 bases at J, with 7 bases in the middle. Per germline, CDR1 MNHEY and CDR2 SMNVEV (reference sequence). The CDR3 has 12 amino acids. Here the CDR3 DNA reads TGTGCCAGCAAGGAGAGCTACAATGAGCAGTTCTTC. Translated, it gives CASKESYNEQFF.

The chain couples TRBV7-2 to TRBJ2-7; D remains unclear. Trimming took off 3 bases at V and 1 base at J, with 10 bases between the two ends. The length of the CDR3 is 14 residues. Germline CDR1 reads SGHTA; CDR2 reads FQGNSA. CDR3 in amino acids: CASSFGPTSYEQYF. The CDR3 DNA follows: TGTGCCAGCAGCTTTGGGCCGACATCCTACGAGCAGTACTTC.

This rearrangement joins TRBV5-6 to TRBJ2-5, with 10 positions matching TRBD2. Germline V lookup: CDR1 SGHDT, CDR2 YYEEEE. This CDR3 spans 17 amino acids. V was pared by 4 bases and J by 1 base, with 10 bases of the junction left unmatched. The CDR3: CASSPSRLAGLQETQYF. CDR3 coding DNA: TGTGCCAGCAGCCCGTCGAGACTAGCGGGTCTCCAAGAGACCCAGTACTTC.

The chain joins TRBV5-8 to TRBJ1-1; possibly TRBD1 for D (6 bases). Trimming removed 7 bases at V and 1 base at J, with 17 bases between. Germline assignment: CDR1 SGHTS and CDR2 YDEGEE. The CDR3 has 15 residues. The CDR3 coding sequence is TGTGCCAGCCCACGTACAGGGCCGGGGAACACTGAAGCTTTCTTT. Protein sequence: CASPRTGPGNTEAFF.

V gene TRBV4-2 combines with J gene TRBJ2-5, with D maybe TRBD2 (5 bases). The length of the CDR3 is 14 residues. Trimming shortened V by 0 bases and J by 5 bases, and 10 bases separated the two germline ends. CDR1 and CDR2 (germline): LGHNA, YNFKEQ. The CDR3 nucleotides read TGTGCCAGCAGCCAAGATTTTGGCGGGGAGACCCAGTACTTC. This translates into CASSQDFGGETQYF.

The sample holds a few counts of this clone. The chain uses TRBV19 and TRBJ2-3, with TRBD2 as a possible D gene (6 bases). The CDR3 is 12 amino acids. Trimming stripped 5 bases from V and 9 bases from J, with 12 bases between. Looked up from germline, CDR1 is LNHDA and CDR2 is SQIVND (reference sequence). CDR3 sequence: CASSYGRDTQYF. DNA for the CDR3: TGTGCCAGTAGTTACGGGAGAGACACGCAGTATTTT.

The rearrangement links TRBV6-5 to TRBJ2-7; D is perhaps TRBD2 (6 bases). Trimming left V 9 bases short and J 0 bases short, with 12 bases between. The CDR3 spans 13 residues. CDR1 MNHEY and CDR2 SVGAGI come from the germline V gene. The CDR3 DNA reads as TGTGCCAGTTCGGGACTTAGCTCCTACGAGCAGTACTTC. Translated, it gives CASSGLSSYEQYF.

V and J are TRBV3-1 (or the pseudogene TRBV3-2) and TRBJ2-1; 7 bases agree with TRBD2. The CDR3 has 14 amino acids. Germline values: CDR1 LGHDT, CDR2 YNNKEL (reference sequence). Germline trimming cut 5 bases from V and 4 bases from J; bases unmatched to any gene: 5. CDR3 in amino acids: CASSSSGSYNEQFF. CDR3 DNA: TGTGCCAGCAGCTCTAGCGGATCGTACAATGAGCAGTTCTTC.

This chain joins TRBV3-1 (or the pseudogene TRBV3-2) and TRBJ1-1; 9 nucleotides match TRBD1. Trimming removed 4 bases from V and 3 bases from J; junction bases left unmatched: 9. The CDR3 length is 16 residues. Germline V gene data show CDR1 as LGHDT and CDR2 as YNNKEL (reference sequence). Here the CDR3 DNA reads TGTGCCAGCAGCCCAGGACAGGGGTGTTTTTACACTGAAGCTTTCTTT. Protein: CASSPGQGCFYTEAFF.

The chain has TRBV28 and TRBJ1-2; D is perhaps TRBD1 (6 bases). The CDR3 runs 15 residues. The ends were cut back, 5 bases at V and 4 bases at J, with 17 bases in the middle. The germline V gene has CDR1 MDHEN and CDR2 SYDVKM. CDR3 region: CASSPTGKGGYGYTF. DNA for the CDR3: TGTGCCAGCAGTCCTACAGGGAAGGGTGGCTATGGCTACACCTTC.

J is TRBJ1-2 and V is TRBV29-1; 9 positions agree with TRBD1. CDR1 is SQVTM, CDR2 ANQGSEA, per germline. This CDR3 comprises 11 residues. The V and J ends lost 7 bases and 8 bases, in that order; junction bases with no gene match: 5. CDR3 residues: CSGGTGLGYTF. CDR3 bases: TGCAGCGGTGGGACAGGGTTGGGCTACACCTTC.

This clone was counted a few times. The chain uses TRBV6-5 and TRBJ1-2; no clear D. V was clipped by 5 bases and J by 4 bases, with 14 bases between them. Germline CDR1 and CDR2: MNHEY and SVGAGI. CDR3 size: 14 residues. The CDR3 reads CASSPTWVGYGYTF. In DNA, the CDR3 is TGTGCCAGCAGTCCGACATGGGTTGGCTATGGCTACACCTTC.

The gene calls are TRBV18 and TRBJ1-5, with 7 bases identical to TRBD1. CDR3 length: 15 amino acids. Germline V gene data show CDR1 as KGHSH and CDR2 as LQKENI. V shed 2 bases, J shed 6 bases, and the junction held 7 bases outside the gene matches. The CDR3 reads CASSPETGSVQPQHF. CDR3 nucleotides: TGTGCCAGCTCACCAGAGACAGGGTCGGTTCAGCCCCAGCATTTT.

V and J are TRBV3-1 (or the pseudogene TRBV3-2) and TRBJ2-1; TRBD2 aligns across 14 bases. Germline V gene sequence: CDR1 LGHDT, CDR2 YNNKEL (reference sequence). Trimming removed 4 bases from V and 7 bases from J; junction bases left unmatched: 6. This CDR3 is built from 16 residues. CDR3 in DNA: TGTGCCAGCAGCCTGACTAGCGGGGGGGCGGGAAATGAGCAGTTCTTC. Its protein is CASSLTSGGAGNEQFF.

The CDR3 DNA reads as TGCGCCAGTCTTTTCGACAATGAGCAGTTCTTC. It codes for CASLFDNEQFF. The chain joins TRBV10-1 to TRBJ2-1; D not certain. In germline, CDR1 is WNHNN, CDR2 SYGVQD (reference sequence). V dropped 9 bases and J dropped 5 bases, with 8 bases sitting between them. There are 11 residues in the CDR3.

This clone was counted between two and nine times. V is TRBV7-2 and J is TRBJ1-5, with a tentative D call TRBD1 (6 bases). The CDR3 is made up of 14 amino acids. V lost 1 base and J 7 bases, leaving 11 bases between the germline ends. The germline V gene has CDR1 SGHTA and CDR2 FQGNSA. The DNA of the CDR3 is TGTGCCAGCAGCTTAGAGGGCAGGGGACAGCCCCAGCATTTT. This translates into CASSLEGRGQPQHF.

V gene TRBV3-1 (or the pseudogene TRBV3-2) combines with J gene TRBJ2-7; 8 positions match TRBD1. CDR1 and CDR2 from the germline V gene are LGHDT and YNNKEL (reference sequence). Trimming at V came to 4 bases and at J to 4 bases, leaving 9 bases not matched to a gene. CDR3 length: 15 residues. The CDR3, as DNA: TGTGCCAGCAGCCGGCCTGGACAGGGACGATACGAGCAGTACTTC. Translated: CASSRPGQGRYEQYF.

This sequence joins TRBV6-4 and TRBJ2-3; 9 bases line up with TRBD1. The trim removed 6 bases at V and 3 bases at J, leaving 7 bases unmatched. The germline V gene encodes CDR1 MRHNA and CDR2 SNTAGT. The CDR3 is 15 amino acids. CDR3 nucleotides: TGTGCCAGCAGGGAGACCGGGACAGGGACAGATACGCAGTATTTT. Its protein product is CASRETGTGTDTQYF.

This chain joins TRBV27 and TRBJ2-2; D is perhaps TRBD2 (6 bases). Germline CDR1 reads MNHEY; CDR2 reads SMNVEV (reference sequence). Trimming stripped 2 bases from V and 6 bases from J, with 7 bases between. CDR3 length: 13 amino acids. CDR3 bases: TGTGCCAGCAGTTTAGGGGGGTCCGGGGAGCTGTTTTTT. As protein: CASSLGGSGELFF.

This clone is a singleton in its sample. The J gene is TRBJ2-1, the V gene TRBV24-1, with 10 bases identical to TRBD2. Germline V CDR1 and CDR2: KGHDR, SFDVKD. The length of the CDR3 is 16 residues. V trimming: 7 bases; J trimming: 2 bases; junction bases outside the gene matches: 7. The CDR3 loop is CATRSNSGGAYNEQFF. Here the CDR3 DNA reads TGTGCCACCAGATCAAACAGCGGGGGGGCCTACAATGAGCAGTTCTTC.

This chain uses TRBV5-4 with TRBJ2-7; D perhaps matches TRBD2 (5 bases). V was clipped by 4 bases and J by 6 bases, with 20 bases between them. Germline-derived CDR1 and CDR2 are SGHNT and YYREEE (reference sequence). This CDR3 has 15 residues. CDR3 nucleotides: TGTGCCAGCAGCACCCTGACGGGAATGTTCTCCGAGCAGTACTTC. This encodes CASSTLTGMFSEQYF. Variable domain in full (rest from reference TRBV5-4 and TRBJ2-7): ETGVTQSPTHLIKTRGQQVTLRCSSQSGHNTVSWYQQALGQGPQFIFQYYREEENGRGNFPPRFSGLQFPNYSSELNVNALELDDSALYLCASSTLTGMFSEQYFGPGTRLTVT.

This clone showed up just a few times. This chain uses TRBV9 with TRBJ2-2, with 8 bases fitting TRBD1. The trim removed 1 base at V and 3 bases at J, leaving 5 bases unmatched. In germline, CDR1 is SGDLS, CDR2 YYNGEE. The CDR3 runs 16 residues. CDR3 region: CASSVSDRGHTGELFF. The CDR3 nucleotides read TGTGCCAGCAGCGTATCCGACAGGGGTCACACCGGGGAGCTGTTTTTT.

This rearrangement joins TRBV3-1 (or the pseudogene TRBV3-2) to TRBJ1-1; D is possibly TRBD1 (6 bases). The germline V and J ends were trimmed by 5 bases and 4 bases, with 14 bases remaining between them. This CDR3 has 14 residues. CDR1 and CDR2 from the germline V gene are LGHDT and YNNKEL (reference sequence). CDR3 loop: CASSSRGARTEAFF. CDR3 coding DNA: TGTGCCAGCAGCAGCCGGGGGGCCCGCACTGAAGCTTTCTTT.

V usage is TRBV24-1 and J usage is TRBJ2-1; 9 nucleotides match TRBD1. Per the germline V gene, CDR1 is KGHDR and CDR2 is SFDVKD. The ends lost 9 bases at V and 8 bases at J; junction bases unmatched: 13. This CDR3 is built from 15 residues. CDR3 loop: CATERGTGFLHEQFF. CDR3 coding DNA: TGTGCCACCGAGCGAGGGACAGGGTTCCTCCATGAGCAGTTCTTC.

In nucleotides, the CDR3 is TGTGCCAGCAGTTTACTAACGGGTGGTGAAGCTTTCTTT. Its protein product is CASSLLTGGEAFF. The chain combines TRBV27 with TRBJ1-1, with D unresolved. V dropped 2 bases and J dropped 7 bases, with 11 bases sitting between them. The CDR3 consists of 13 residues. CDR1 is MNHEY and CDR2 is SMNVEV in the germline V gene (reference sequence).

This clone was detected a few times. This chain uses TRBV29-1 with TRBJ1-1; D gene ambiguous. CDR1 is SQVTM, CDR2 ANQGSEA, per germline. Trimming removed 4 bases at V and 8 bases at J, with 14 bases between. The CDR3 covers 12 residues. CDR3 DNA sequence: TGCAGCGTTGCGGTTTCAGGTGTCGAAGCTTTCTTT. This codes for CSVAVSGVEAFF.

This clone showed up just a few times. The genes are TRBV5-1 and TRBJ1-6; D is unresolved. The CDR3 totals 13 residues. The germline CDR1 and CDR2 sequences are SGHRS and YFSETQ. V was clipped by 4 bases and J by 7 bases, with 9 bases between them. Here the CDR3 DNA reads TGCGCCAGCAGCACCGGGTGGAATTCACCCCTCCACTTT. As protein: CASSTGWNSPLHF.

This chain joins TRBV6-5 and TRBJ2-5, with D possibly matching TRBD2 (6 bases). CDR3 length: 14 amino acids. Germline V lookup: CDR1 MNHEY, CDR2 SVGAGI. Trimming removed 0 bases from V and 1 base from J, with 6 bases in between. As DNA, the CDR3 is TGTGCCAGCAGTTACTCCGGGGGCCAAGAGACCCAGTACTTC. Translated, it gives CASSYSGGQETQYF.

The gene calls are TRBV19 and TRBJ2-2; perhaps TRBD2 as D (5 bases). Germline lookup yields CDR1 LNHDA and CDR2 SQIVND (reference sequence). The CDR3 contains 16 residues. V was cut by 3 bases and J by 6 bases, with 17 bases left in between. The CDR3 DNA follows: TGTGCCAGTAGTATGATTTACGGGGTCGGGGCCGGGGAGCTGTTTTTT. Protein product: CASSMIYGVGAGELFF.